The 21 T cell receptor beta chains reported below all come from one sample, sequenced in a study of T cell responses to AZD1222 COVID-19 vaccine. Repertoires were generated with immunoSEQ multiplex PCR, while TCRdb's copy carries only in-frame clones and drops some. The sample has over 85,000 clones, around 90% seen once. This specimen was peripheral blood, taken on day 0 of AZD1222 vaccination. These TCRs come from an adult in good health.

This clone was counted between two and nine times. The chain couples TRBV29-1 to TRBJ2-7; 9 bases agree with TRBD1. Germline CDR1 and CDR2: SQVTM and ANQGSEA. CDR3 size: 13 residues. V gave up 4 bases and J gave up 2 bases; unmatched junction bases: 3. The CDR3 coding sequence is TGCAGCGTTGTTACAGGGGGCACCTACGAGCAGTACTTC. This encodes CSVVTGGTYEQYF.

The chain recombines TRBV2 with TRBJ1-1, with 7 bases identical to TRBD1. J lost 5 bases, V lost 6 bases, and 12 bases had no gene match. This CDR3 region has 15 residues. Germline V CDR1 and CDR2: SNHLY, FYNNEI. CDR3 amino acids: CASSPSSGGSTEAFF. For the CDR3, the DNA is TGTGCCAGCAGCCCCTCGTCAGGGGGAAGTACTGAAGCTTTCTTT.

V usage is TRBV12-3 or TRBV12-4 and J usage is TRBJ1-2; the D is unclear. CDR3 length: 11 amino acids. The ends were cut back, 3 bases at V and 4 bases at J, with 3 bases in the middle. CDR3 nucleotides: TGTGCCAGCAGTTTGTTCTATGGCTACACCTTC. Translated: CASSLFYGYTF.

The chain is built from TRBV6-5 and TRBJ1-2; D is unresolved. CDR1 MNHEY and CDR2 SVGAGI come from the germline V gene. The CDR3 spans 13 residues. CDR3 DNA sequence: TGTGCGATAAGGGAAGGACCTAACTATGGCTACACCTTC. Its translation: CAIREGPNYGYTF.

The V call is TRBV6-5, the J call TRBJ2-2; D call uncertain. CDR1 and CDR2 (germline): MNHEY, SVGAGI. This CDR3 contains 14 residues. Trimming took off 6 bases at V and 3 bases at J, with 11 bases between the two ends. CDR3 nucleotide sequence: TGTGCCAGCAGGCCTGTCGCCGACACCGGGGAGCTGTTTTTT. Translated: CASRPVADTGELFF.

V usage is TRBV15 and J usage is TRBJ1-6; D perhaps matches TRBD1 (5 bases). Trimming removed 0 bases from V and 7 bases from J, with 10 bases in between. Germline CDR1 and CDR2: LNHNV and YYDKDF (reference sequence). This CDR3 region has 15 residues. CDR3 DNA: TGTGCCACCAGCAGAGATCTTCCAGGGAATTCACCCCTCCACTTT. Its protein product is CATSRDLPGNSPLHF.

The chain couples TRBV24-1 to TRBJ2-3; unclear D gene. The germline V gene has CDR1 KGHDR and CDR2 SFDVKD. The CDR3 extends over 12 amino acids. V lost 4 bases to trimming and J lost 5 bases, with 6 bases between them. The CDR3 loop reads CATSDELDTQYF. The CDR3 DNA sequence: TGTGCCACCAGTGACGAGTTAGATACGCAGTATTTT.

This chain uses TRBV3-1 (or the pseudogene TRBV3-2) with TRBJ2-5; D is perhaps TRBD2 (7 bases). V lost 3 bases, J lost 5 bases, and 16 bases lay in between. Germline loops: CDR1 LGHDT, CDR2 YNNKEL (reference sequence). The CDR3 extends over 15 amino acids. The CDR3 DNA reads as TGTGCCAGCAGCCATCGGGGGGCCACCTTGGAGACCCAGTACTTC. Protein sequence: CASSHRGATLETQYF.

V is TRBV5-1 and J is TRBJ2-7; D gene unclear. Trimming left V 0 bases short and J 7 bases short, with 8 bases between. CDR1 is SGHRS, CDR2 YFSETQ, per germline. The CDR3 is made up of 12 amino acids. CDR3 region: CASSLVLEEQYF. In nucleotides, the CDR3 is TGCGCCAGCAGCTTGGTGTTGGAAGAGCAGTACTTC.

This clone has a single count. The chain joins TRBV6-5 to TRBJ2-7; D possibly matches TRBD1 or TRBD2 (5 bases each). V was pared by 6 bases and J by 0 bases, with 15 bases between. The CDR3 has 15 amino acids. Per germline, CDR1 MNHEY and CDR2 SVGAGI. The CDR3 spells CASRPRDGHSYEQYF. CDR3 sequence (DNA): TGTGCCAGCAGACCCCGGGACGGGCACTCCTACGAGCAGTACTTC.

CDR3 residues: CASSPDTTTDTQYF. The DNA of the CDR3 is TGTGCCAGCAGCCCGGACACAACCACAGATACGCAGTATTTT. This chain uses TRBV7-2 with TRBJ2-3, with D maybe TRBD1 (5 bases). Germline lookup yields CDR1 SGHTA and CDR2 FQGNSA. V was clipped by 5 bases and J by 2 bases, with 11 bases between them. This CDR3 is 14 amino acids long.

This sequence joins TRBV10-3 and TRBJ1-1; D might be TRBD1 (6 bases). This CDR3 has 17 amino acids. Per germline, CDR1 ENHRY and CDR2 SYGVKD. The V end lost 3 bases, the J end lost 0 bases, and 17 bases lay between the germline ends. The CDR3 loop is CAISDARTVLVNTEAFF. The CDR3 DNA reads as TGTGCCATCAGTGATGCAAGGACAGTGTTAGTGAACACTGAAGCTTTCTTT.

V and J are TRBV25-1 and TRBJ2-2, with TRBD1 matching over 7 bases. V gave up 5 bases and J gave up 6 bases; unmatched junction bases: 12. This CDR3 spans 16 amino acids. Germline loops: CDR1 MGHDK, CDR2 SYGVNS. The CDR3 DNA reads as TGTGCCAGCAGTACGTTCCCCGGGACAGACGCCGGGGAGCTGTTTTTT. Residues: CASSTFPGTDAGELFF.

The V and J genes are TRBV11-2 and TRBJ1-1, with D perhaps matching TRBD1 (5 bases). Trimming removed 5 bases at V and 4 bases at J, with 23 bases between. The germline gives CDR1 SGHAT, CDR2 FQNNGV. CDR3 length equals 17 residues. CDR3 region: CASSPLSLEGRGTEAFF. CDR3 nucleotides: TGTGCCAGCAGCCCACTCTCGCTTGAGGGAAGGGGCACTGAAGCTTTCTTT.

J is TRBJ2-1 and V is TRBV29-1; 9 nucleotides align to TRBD2. Losses at the gene ends were 7 bases for V and 5 bases for J; bases not matched to a gene: 9. The CDR3 covers 14 residues. CDR1 and CDR2 (germline): SQVTM, ANQGSEA. The CDR3 DNA reads TGCAGCGCCGCGGGACTAGCAGGAGACAATGAGCAGTTCTTC. Its translation: CSAAGLAGDNEQFF.

The chain employs TRBV7-8 and TRBJ2-7; D is perhaps TRBD1 (6 bases). The V and J ends lost 4 bases and 7 bases respectively, with 8 bases between them. The CDR3 consists of 11 residues. Per germline, CDR1 SGHVS and CDR2 FQNEAQ. The CDR3 DNA sequence: TGTGCCAGCAGCTCCACAGGGGAGCAGTACTTC. Its translation: CASSSTGEQYF.

This chain joins TRBV12-3 or TRBV12-4 and TRBJ2-1, with D hard to call. The CDR3 totals 13 residues. V dropped 8 bases and J dropped 3 bases, with 11 bases sitting between them. The CDR3, as DNA: TGTGCCAGCGTCGTTGGGATCTACAATGAGCAGTTCTTC. Amino acids: CASVVGIYNEQFF.

This clone showed up just once. V is TRBV14 and J is TRBJ2-3; possible D gene TRBD1, 5 bases. The germline CDR1 and CDR2 sequences are SGHDN and FVKESK. CDR3 length equals 13 residues. V lost 8 bases and J 4 bases, leaving 13 bases between the germline ends. CDR3 residues: CASQDSLPDTQYF. The CDR3 bases are TGTGCCAGCCAAGACAGTCTACCAGATACGCAGTATTTT.

The chain recombines TRBV12-3 or TRBV12-4 with TRBJ2-3; no clear D. CDR3 length: 13 residues. Trimming stripped 2 bases from V and 7 bases from J, with 10 bases between. The CDR3 DNA reads as TGTGCCAGCAGTTTACTGGCCCCAAATACGCAGTATTTT. Translation gives CASSLLAPNTQYF.

V is TRBV30 and J is TRBJ2-2, with a weak D call TRBD1 (6 bases). Looked up from germline, CDR1 is GTSNPN and CDR2 is SVGIG (reference sequence). Trimming left V 4 bases short and J 2 bases short, with 11 bases between. CDR3 length: 14 residues. The CDR3 is CAWTRQANTGELFF. The CDR3, as DNA: TGTGCCTGGACTAGACAGGCTAACACCGGGGAGCTGTTTTTT.

Here the CDR3 DNA reads TGTGCCAGCAGAGCTTCGGGCCAGACCAATTCACCCCTCCACTTT. Protein product: CASRASGQTNSPLHF. The rearrangement joins TRBV7-9 to TRBJ1-6; D remains ambiguous. The length of the CDR3 is 15 residues. Germline CDR1 and CDR2: SEHNR and FQNEAQ (reference sequence). Trimming left V 6 bases short and J 7 bases short, with 16 bases between.